These T cell receptor beta chains were read from a single sample in a study of CD4 T cells in relation to SARS-CoV-2 and coronaviruses. This table comes from immunoSEQ multiplex PCR, and its TCRdb copy is limited to in-frame clones, with some not included. The data contain some 64,000 clones, 85% to 95% of them singletons. The material sequenced was naive CD4+ T cells from PBMCs. Source of these receptors: a human donor in good health. CDR3s include the opening cysteine and the closing phenylalanine or tryptophan. Fields, in order: J gene, clone size, V gene, D gene, CDR3 DNA, CDR3 protein. A D gene is named only where the DNA matches it firmly. A clone size is listed for some rows: how often the clone was seen (once, few, many), or a class if it is expanded.

>TRBJ1-2|NA|TRBV27|NA
TGTGCCAGCAGTTTATCAAAAACAGGGACCTTTAACTATGGCTACACCTTC
CASSLSKTGTFNYGYTF
>TRBJ2-7|NA|TRBV6-6|TRBD2
TGTGCCAGCAGACACGGACTAGCGGACCCCTACGAGCAGTACTTC
CASRHGLADPYEQYF
>TRBJ2-1|once|TRBV12-3/TRBV12-4|TRBD1
TGTGCCAGCGACAGGGGGAACAATGAGCAGTTCTTC
CASDRGNNEQFF
>TRBJ2-7|NA|TRBV10-1|TRBD2
TGCGCCAGCAGTGAGTCGAGACTAGCGATCAACGAGCAGTACTTC
CASSESRLAINEQYF
>TRBJ2-7|NA|TRBV11-2|NA
TGTGCCAGCACCACGGCGGGGAGGAGGGTTCACGAGCAGTACTTC
CASTTAGRRVHEQYF
>TRBJ2-1|once|TRBV6-5|TRBD1
TGTGCCACCCACTACAGGGGCCTTGTGAATGAGCAGTTCTTC
CATHYRGLVNEQFF
>TRBJ1-1|NA|TRBV6-5|NA
TGTGCCAGCAGGAGGGTGGGGGACGGAACTGAAGCTTTCTTT
CASRRVGDGTEAFF
>TRBJ2-7|NA|TRBV27|NA
TGTGCCACCTCCCTTCGAGCGGGCTCCTACGAGCAGTACTTC
CATSLRAGSYEQYF
>TRBJ1-5|NA|TRBV6-1|TRBD1
TGTGCCAGCAGTGCGGGGACAGGGATTAGCAATCAGCCCCAGCATTTT
CASSAGTGISNQPQHF
>TRBJ1-6|NA|TRBV6-5|TRBD1
TGTGCCAGCACTCAACGAGGGACAGGAGGTTCACCCCTCCACTTT
CASTQRGTGGSPLHF
>TRBJ2-7|NA|TRBV2|TRBD2
TGTGCCAGCAGGGGACTAGCGGGAGAGATGTACGAGCAGTACTTC
CASRGLAGEMYEQYF
>TRBJ2-7|once|TRBV29-1|TRBD2
TGCAGCGTTAAAATCCGGTCTAGCGGGCCCTCCGGGGAGCAGTACTTC
CSVKIRSSGPSGEQYF
>TRBJ1-1|NA|TRBV19|TRBD1
TGTGCCAGTAGTTTCAGGGACAGAGCTGAAGCTTTCTTT
CASSFRDRAEAFF
>TRBJ1-4|few|TRBV7-9|NA
TGTGCCAGCAGCTTTCAGGGGTCGAATGAAAAACTGTTTTTT
CASSFQGSNEKLFF
>TRBJ2-1|NA|TRBV18|NA
TGTGCCAGCTCACCAAACAAGGGGAGTTTCTACAATGAGCAGTTCTTC
CASSPNKGSFYNEQFF
>TRBJ2-1|NA|TRBV5-1|NA
TGCGCCAGCAGCTTTAGCGGCTCCTCCTACAATGAGCAGTTCTTC
CASSFSGSSYNEQFF
>TRBJ1-4|NA|TRBV7-9|NA
TGTGCCAGCAGCCGGAAGACAGCAAATGAAAAACTGTTTTTT
CASSRKTANEKLFF
>TRBJ2-7|NA|TRBV5-6|NA
TGTGCCAGCAGCTTGACCTACGAGCAGTACTTC
CASSLTYEQYF
>TRBJ1-5|once|TRBV28|NA
TGTGCCAGCAGAGAGAGCAATCAGCCCCAGCATTTT
CASRESNQPQHF
>TRBJ1-1|NA|TRBV19|TRBD1
TGTGCCAGTAGTCCCGGGGGGGGCCAGGGGGTTTTCTTT
CASSPGGGQGVFF
>TRBJ2-3|NA|TRBV7-9|NA
TGTGCCAGCATAAACACAGATACGCAGTATTTT
CASINTDTQYF
>TRBJ2-5|NA|TRBV5-1|NA
TGCGCCAGCAGCTTGGCCGTGGGTACCCAAGAGACCCAGTACTTC
CASSLAVGTQETQYF
>TRBJ2-7|NA|TRBV27|TRBD2
TGTGCCAGCACCCCCCAGACTAGCGGGAGGAACGAGCAGTACTTC
CASTPQTSGRNEQYF
>TRBJ1-6|NA|TRBV7-9|NA
TGTGCCAGCAGCCCGAGGGGGAATGGTAATTCACCCCTCCACTTT
CASSPRGNGNSPLHF
>TRBJ2-5|NA|TRBV15|TRBD2
TGTGCCACCAGCAGAGAACAGGGACTAGCAATTGAGACCCAGTACTTC
CATSREQGLAIETQYF
>TRBJ2-1|NA|TRBV5-1|NA
TGCGCCAGCAGCTTCAACGAGCGGCACAATGAGCAGTTCTTC
CASSFNERHNEQFF
>TRBJ2-7|NA|TRBV10-3|TRBD2
TGTGCCATCAGTTTGACTAGCGGGAAATACGAGCAGTACTTC
CAISLTSGKYEQYF
>TRBJ2-3|NA|TRBV5-1|NA
TGCGCCAGCAGCTTAATTGCAGCCCAGGGGACAGATACGCAGTATTTT
CASSLIAAQGTDTQYF
>TRBJ2-5|NA|TRBV7-9|NA
TGTGCCAGCAGCGTATTCCTAGCACCTGGGGTCGAGACCCAGTACTTC
CASSVFLAPGVETQYF
>TRBJ1-1|NA|TRBV5-1|NA
TGCGCCAGCAGCTTGGGACATTGGAACACTGAAGCTTTCTTT
CASSLGHWNTEAFF
>TRBJ2-6|once|TRBV7-3|TRBD1
TGTGCCAGCAGCCTGACAGGGGGCGCAACTGGGGCCAACGTCCTGACTTTC
CASSLTGGATGANVLTF
>TRBJ1-1|NA|TRBV11-2|NA
TGTGCCAGCAGCTTAGAAAGGGGGGCTTGGGGCAGGAACACTGAAGCTTTCTTT
CASSLERGAWGRNTEAFF
>TRBJ2-7|NA|TRBV29-1|NA
TGCAGCGTTGAAACGGTCTACGAGCAGTACTTC
CSVETVYEQYF
>TRBJ2-4|NA|TRBV3-1/TRBV3-2|NA
TGTGCCAGCAGCCAAGAAGGGGGAGCCAAAAACATTCAGTACTTC
CASSQEGGAKNIQYF
>TRBJ1-5|NA|TRBV19|TRBD1
TGTGCCAGTAGCCCGGGGGACAGGGGGCGAAGCAATCAGCCCCAGCATTTT
CASSPGDRGRSNQPQHF
>TRBJ2-5|NA|TRBV28|NA
TGTGCCAGCAGCAAACCAGGGGTTTTGGAGACCCAGTACTTC
CASSKPGVLETQYF
>TRBJ1-4|NA|TRBV30|NA
TGTGCCTGGAGTAGGAGACCGAGTTCAACTAATGAAAAACTGTTTTTT
CAWSRRPSSTNEKLFF
>TRBJ1-5|few|TRBV27|NA
TGTGCCAGCAGTTTACGGCCCGGGGACGTAAACAGTCAGCCCCAGCATTTT
CASSLRPGDVNSQPQHF
>TRBJ1-4|NA|TRBV6-5|NA
TGTGCCAGCAGTTACTCGGGGCCCCCGCCCATTGAAAAACTGTTTTTT
CASSYSGPPPIEKLFF
>TRBJ2-7|NA|TRBV3-1/TRBV3-2|NA
TGTGCCAGCAGCCAAGCAACGGTTGGCGAGCAGTACTTC
CASSQATVGEQYF
>TRBJ2-2|NA|TRBV11-3|TRBD2
TGTGCCAGCACCCGACTAGCTTCTCGCCCCAACACCGGGGAGCTGTTTTTT
CASTRLASRPNTGELFF
>TRBJ2-7|NA|TRBV6-5|NA
TGTGCCAGCGTGGGTACTAGTTCTCCCTACGAGCAGTACTTC
CASVGTSSPYEQYF
>TRBJ2-7|NA|TRBV21-1|NA
TGTGCCAGCAGCAAAAAGGCTTTGGTACCTTCCTACGAGCAGTACTTC
CASSKKALVPSYEQYF
>TRBJ1-4|NA|TRBV27|NA
TGTGCCAGCAGTTACAAAGGCCGGGACTCTATTTTTAATGAAAAACTGTTTTTT
CASSYKGRDSIFNEKLFF
>TRBJ2-5|NA|TRBV28|TRBD2
TGTGCCAGCAGTTTTAGTGGGAGGGCCTTTGGAGAGACCCAGTACTTC
CASSFSGRAFGETQYF
>TRBJ1-1|once|TRBV9|TRBD1
TGTGCCAGCAGCAAAGGGACAGGGGGCACTGAAGCTTTCTTT
CASSKGTGGTEAFF
>TRBJ2-5|once|TRBV4-1|NA
TGCGCCAGCAGCCAATCCAATTTAGGATCGGAGACCCAGTACTTC
CASSQSNLGSETQYF
>TRBJ2-3|once|TRBV7-9|TRBD2
TGTGCCAGCAGAACCGGGACTAGCGAGTATACGCAGTATTTT
CASRTGTSEYTQYF
>TRBJ2-3|NA|TRBV28|NA
TGTGCCACCTCCGGCAGTTTAGATACGCAGTATTTT
CATSGSLDTQYF
>TRBJ2-7|NA|TRBV19|TRBD1
TGTGCCAGTAGTATACTTGCAGGGGGAGTCTACGAGCAGTACTTC
CASSILAGGVYEQYF
>TRBJ2-1|NA|TRBV11-2|TRBD2
TGTGCCAGCAGCCACCGGGACTACCAATACAATGAGCAGTTCTTC
CASSHRDYQYNEQFF
>TRBJ2-7|NA|TRBV2|TRBD2
TGTGCCAGCAGGGCCCCGGGGACTACCTACGAGCAGTACTTC
CASRAPGTTYEQYF
>TRBJ1-2|NA|TRBV19|NA
TGTGCCAGTACTCGGACCGAGTATGGCTACACCTTC
CASTRTEYGYTF
>TRBJ2-1|NA|TRBV20-1|TRBD2
TGCAGTGCTAGTGAGGGACTAGCGGGAGCAGATGAGCAGTTCTTC
CSASEGLAGADEQFF
>TRBJ2-7|NA|TRBV3-1/TRBV3-2|TRBD1
TGTGCCAGCAGCCAAGACGCAGGGGGCTACGAGCAGTACTTC
CASSQDAGGYEQYF
>TRBJ2-1|NA|TRBV7-7|TRBD2
TGTGCCAGCAGCCCTAGCGGGGCTAGCGGGACCAATGAGCAGTTCTTC
CASSPSGASGTNEQFF
>TRBJ1-4|NA|TRBV7-9|NA
TGTGCCAGCAGCTTCAGACCCGGGGTCCCCCAGAATGAAAAACTGTTTTTT
CASSFRPGVPQNEKLFF